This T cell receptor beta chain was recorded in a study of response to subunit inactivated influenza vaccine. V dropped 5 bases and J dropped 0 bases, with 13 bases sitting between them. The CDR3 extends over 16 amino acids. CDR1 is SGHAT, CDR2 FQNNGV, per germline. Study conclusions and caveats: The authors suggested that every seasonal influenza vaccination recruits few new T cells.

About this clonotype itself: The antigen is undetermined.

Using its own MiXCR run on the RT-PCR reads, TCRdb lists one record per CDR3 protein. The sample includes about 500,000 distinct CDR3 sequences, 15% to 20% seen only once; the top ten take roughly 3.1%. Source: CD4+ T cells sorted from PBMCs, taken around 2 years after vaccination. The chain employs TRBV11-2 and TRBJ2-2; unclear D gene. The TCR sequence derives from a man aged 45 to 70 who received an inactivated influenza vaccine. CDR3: CASSRLRTANTGELFF. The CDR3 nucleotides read TGTGCCAGCAGCCGACTCCGGACGGCGAACACCGGGGAGCTGTTTTTT.